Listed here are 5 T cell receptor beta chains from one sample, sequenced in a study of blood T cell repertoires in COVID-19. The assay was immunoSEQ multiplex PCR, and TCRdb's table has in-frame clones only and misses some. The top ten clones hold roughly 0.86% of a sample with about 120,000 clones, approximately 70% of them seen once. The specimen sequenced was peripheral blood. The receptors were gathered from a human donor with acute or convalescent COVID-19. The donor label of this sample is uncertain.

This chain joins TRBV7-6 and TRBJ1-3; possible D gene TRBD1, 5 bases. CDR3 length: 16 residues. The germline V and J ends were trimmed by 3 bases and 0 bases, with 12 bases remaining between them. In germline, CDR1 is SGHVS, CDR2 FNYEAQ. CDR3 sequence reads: CASSLGEGGSGNTIYF. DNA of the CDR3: TGTGCCAGCAGCTTGGGGGAGGGTGGCTCTGGAAACACCATATATTTT.

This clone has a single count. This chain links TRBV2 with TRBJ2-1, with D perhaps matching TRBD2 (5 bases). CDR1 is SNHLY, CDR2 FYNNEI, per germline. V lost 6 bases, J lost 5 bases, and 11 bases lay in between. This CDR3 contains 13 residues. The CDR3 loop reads CASRLTINNEQFF. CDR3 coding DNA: TGTGCCAGCAGGCTGACTATCAACAATGAGCAGTTCTTC.

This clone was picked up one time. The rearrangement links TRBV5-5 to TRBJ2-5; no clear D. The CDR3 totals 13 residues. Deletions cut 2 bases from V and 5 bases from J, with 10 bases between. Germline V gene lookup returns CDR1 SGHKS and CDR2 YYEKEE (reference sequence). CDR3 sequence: CASSFRFRETQYF. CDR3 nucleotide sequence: TGTGCCAGCAGCTTCCGTTTTCGGGAGACCCAGTACTTC.

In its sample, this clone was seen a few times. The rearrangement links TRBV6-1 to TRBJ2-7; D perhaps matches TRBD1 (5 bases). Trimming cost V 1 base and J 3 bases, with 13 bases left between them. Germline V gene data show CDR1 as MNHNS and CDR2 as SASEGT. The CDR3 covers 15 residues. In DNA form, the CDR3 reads TGTGCCAGCAGTGAAGGGACACCACAATTCTACGAGCAGTACTTC. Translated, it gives CASSEGTPQFYEQYF.

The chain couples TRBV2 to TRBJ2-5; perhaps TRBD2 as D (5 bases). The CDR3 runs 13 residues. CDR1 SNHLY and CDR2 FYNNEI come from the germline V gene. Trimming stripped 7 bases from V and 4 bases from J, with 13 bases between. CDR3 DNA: TGTGCCAGCACCCCCCTGGGGAGAGAGACCCAGTACTTC. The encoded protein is CASTPLGRETQYF.